This passage covers 29 T cell receptor beta chains from one sample sequenced in a study of vaccination and CD4 T cells after COVID-19. Treatment reported: roughly nine-day PBMC culture with coronavirus spike peptide pools or control peptides (ViraFEST assay). Antigens of these TCRs are unknown. The study sequenced cultured CD4+ T cell DNA using the Oncomine TCR Beta short-read assay. TCRdb fed the PCR reads into MiXCR, producing one record per CDR3 protein. The table lists about 18,000 distinct CDR3 sequences, about 50% of them singletons. Sequenced: CD4+ T cells from blood, cultured in vitro. These receptors came from a human donor who had recovered from COVID-19.

This sequence joins TRBV7-3 and TRBJ2-7, with 14 nucleotides matching TRBD2. The CDR3 is made up of 15 amino acids. CDR1 is SGHTA, CDR2 FQGTGA, per germline. V gave up 5 bases and J gave up 6 bases; unmatched junction bases: 6. The chain's CDR3 is CASSMSGTSGGEQYF. In nucleotides, the CDR3 is TGTGCCAGCAGCATGTCCGGGACTAGCGGGGGCGAGCAGTACTTC. Using reference TRBV7-3 and TRBJ2-7 for the parts outside the CDR3, the full variable domain is GAGVSQTPSNKVTEKGKYVELRCDPISGHTALYWYRQSLGQGPEFLIYFQGTGAADDSGLPNDRFFAVRPEGSVSTLKIQRTERGDSAVYLCASSMSGTSGGEQYFGPGTRLTVT.

CDR3: CASSQAPNYGYTF. The CDR3 DNA reads as TGTGCCAGCAGCCAGGCTCCTAACTATGGCTACACCTTC. V is TRBV6-1 and J is TRBJ1-2; D ambiguous. This CDR3 spans 13 amino acids. Trimming removed 6 bases at V and 0 bases at J, with 8 bases between. Germline-derived CDR1 and CDR2 are MNHNS and SASEGT.

The V call is TRBV10-1, the J call TRBJ1-2, with 7 nucleotides matching TRBD1. Germline CDR1 and CDR2: WNHNN and SYGVQD (reference sequence). V gave up 10 bases and J gave up 9 bases; unmatched junction bases: 20. The CDR3 consists of 15 residues. The DNA of the CDR3 is TGCGCCACCCTAGACAGGGAAAGGGCGTCCGGACGCTACACCTTC. Protein: CATLDRERASGRYTF.

The chain combines TRBV28 with TRBJ1-2; TRBD1 might be the D (6 bases). V lost 6 bases, J lost 2 bases, and 13 bases lay in between. The CDR3 is made up of 14 amino acids. CDR1 is MDHEN, CDR2 SYDVKM, per germline. The CDR3 sequence: CASSSFTGNYGYTF. The CDR3 bases are TGTGCCAGCAGCTCATTCACAGGGAACTATGGCTACACCTTC.

V is TRBV7-9 and J is TRBJ1-2; D may be TRBD1 (5 bases). CDR3 size: 13 residues. Germline lookup yields CDR1 SEHNR and CDR2 FQNEAQ (reference sequence). V was pared by 5 bases and J by 4 bases, with 11 bases between. CDR3 region: CASSPREGYGYTF. The DNA for the CDR3 is TGTGCCAGCAGCCCCAGGGAGGGCTATGGCTACACCTTC.

The V gene is TRBV27, the J gene TRBJ2-3; TRBD2 agrees at 8 bases. With 2 bases clipped from V and 3 bases from J, the junction kept 4 bases outside the gene matches. Germline V gene data show CDR1 as MNHEY and CDR2 as SMNVEV (reference sequence). The CDR3 sequence is 15 residues long. This chain's CDR3 is CASSLRGGWTDTQYF. The CDR3 DNA is TGTGCCAGCAGTTTACGCGGGGGGTGGACAGATACGCAGTATTTT.

This sequence joins TRBV10-3 and TRBJ2-7; 7 bases are shared with TRBD1. This CDR3 region has 17 residues. Germline V gene data show CDR1 as ENHRY and CDR2 as SYGVKD. The V and J ends lost 4 bases and 0 bases, in that order; junction bases with no gene match: 12. CDR3 in DNA: TGTGCCATCAGTGGATCACAGACAGGGCACTTCTCCTACGAGCAGTACTTC. Translation gives CAISGSQTGHFSYEQYF.

The table lists this clonotype with a few counts. The chain is built from TRBV7-9 and TRBJ1-2; 9 nucleotides match TRBD1. The germline gives CDR1 SEHNR, CDR2 FQNEAQ (reference sequence). Trimming cost V 3 bases and J 4 bases; bases outside gene matches: 3. The CDR3 spans 14 residues. In DNA form, the CDR3 reads TGTGCCAGCAGCTTTGGACAGGGGAGCTATGGCTACACCTTC. This translates into CASSFGQGSYGYTF.

This clonotype was counted between two and nine times. Germline is not matched at one junction end, which may reflect a read error. This chain joins TRBV15 and TRBJ1-2; no definite D call. The CDR3 has 11 amino acids. From germline, CDR1 is LNHNV and CDR2 YYDKDF (reference sequence). The CDR3: CATSREGWPDF. DNA for the CDR3: TGTGCCACCAGCAGAGAGGGCTGGCCAGACTTC. The variable domain in full, completed from reference TRBV15 and TRBJ1-2, reads DAMVIQNPRYQVTQFGKPVTLSCSQTLNHNVMYWYQQKSSQAPKLLFHYYDKDFNNEADTPDNFQSRRPNTSFCFLDIRSPGLGDTAMYLCATSREGWPDFGSGTRLTVV.

The J gene is TRBJ1-5, the V gene TRBV12-3 or TRBV12-4, with D perhaps TRBD1 (6 bases). Trimming took off 6 bases at V and 1 base at J, with 19 bases between the two ends. There are 17 residues in the CDR3. CDR3 sequence: CASSPLGGLISNQPQHF. The CDR3, as DNA: TGTGCCAGCAGCCCCCTGGGGGGCCTGATAAGCAATCAGCCCCAGCATTTT.

The chain joins TRBV10-3 to TRBJ2-5; D remains unclear. The germline V gene encodes CDR1 ENHRY and CDR2 SYGVKD. The CDR3 covers 11 residues. Trimming shortened V by 3 bases and J by 1 base, and 0 bases separated the two germline ends. CDR3 nucleotides: TGTGCCATCAGTGACCAAGAGACCCAGTACTTC. The encoded protein is CAISDQETQYF.

The chain has TRBV20-1 and TRBJ2-1, with D unresolved. Trimming took off 7 bases at V and 2 bases at J, with 12 bases between the two ends. The CDR3 is made up of 13 amino acids. CDR1 is DFQATT and CDR2 is SNEGSKA in the germline V gene (reference sequence). CDR3: CSVVSSAYNEQFF. The CDR3 DNA reads TGCAGTGTAGTTTCAAGCGCCTACAATGAGCAGTTCTTC.

This clonotype was recorded a few times. The rearrangement uses TRBV7-8 and TRBJ1-5, with TRBD1 matching 12 bases. The CDR3 runs to 20 residues. Looked up from germline, CDR1 is SGHVS and CDR2 is FQNEAQ. The V segment lost 1 base and the J segment 6 bases; nucleotides outside the gene matches: 16. The CDR3 is CASSLGFAGTGGVLGQPQHF. The CDR3 DNA follows: TGTGCCAGCAGCTTAGGTTTTGCCGGGACAGGGGGCGTCCTGGGTCAGCCCCAGCATTTT. Complete variable domain (other parts from reference TRBV7-8 and TRBJ1-5): GAGVSQSPRYKVAKRGQDVALRCDPISGHVSLFWYQQALGQGPEFLTYFQNEAQLDKSGLPSDRFFAERPEGSVSTLKIQRTQQEDSAVYLCASSLGFAGTGGVLGQPQHFGDGTRLSIL.

The chain uses TRBV20-1 and TRBJ2-3; 10 bases fit TRBD2. Germline CDR1 reads DFQATT; CDR2 reads SNEGSKA (reference sequence). The CDR3 is 13 amino acids. The CDR3 spells CSYTSGGTDTQYF. In DNA, the CDR3 is TGCAGCTACACTAGCGGGGGCACAGATACGCAGTATTTT.

The chain links TRBV2 to TRBJ2-3; TRBD2 might be the D (7 bases). Between the trimmed V and J ends, which lost 4 bases and 0 bases, there was a span of 17 bases. CDR1 is SNHLY and CDR2 is FYNNEI in the germline V gene. This CDR3 contains 17 residues. CDR3 amino acids: CASSGGGGQTSTDTQYF. In DNA, the CDR3 is TGTGCCAGCAGTGGGGGGGGCGGACAGACTAGCACAGATACGCAGTATTTT.

The chain employs TRBV20-1 and TRBJ2-5, with 8 bases matching TRBD1. CDR3 length: 14 amino acids. Trimming removed 3 bases from V and 5 bases from J; junction bases left unmatched: 8. Germline V gene sequence: CDR1 DFQATT, CDR2 SNEGSKA (reference sequence). This chain's CDR3 is CSASGAPGGETQYF. The DNA of the CDR3 is TGCAGTGCTAGCGGAGCGCCAGGGGGCGAGACCCAGTACTTC.

This sequence joins TRBV20-1 and TRBJ2-3; D not resolved. CDR1 is DFQATT and CDR2 is SNEGSKA in the germline V gene (reference sequence). V was clipped by 3 bases and J by 2 bases, with 3 bases between them. The CDR3 is made up of 11 amino acids. CDR3: CSASSTDTQYF. The CDR3 coding sequence is TGCAGTGCTAGCTCCACAGATACGCAGTATTTT.

The chain recombines TRBV19 with TRBJ1-3; D ambiguous. The CDR3 contains 17 residues. CDR1 and CDR2 (germline): LNHDA, SQIVND (reference sequence). V lost 5 bases to trimming and J lost 0 bases, with 17 bases between them. The CDR3 DNA reads TGTGCCAGTAGTTCGCAGACCGGCACCATCTCTGGAAACACCATATATTTT. It specifies CASSSQTGTISGNTIYF.

This clonotype was detected only a few times. The chain recombines TRBV6-1 with TRBJ2-7; tentatively, D is TRBD1 (5 bases). The CDR3 is made up of 13 amino acids. The V gene lost 1 base and the J gene lost 5 bases, with 9 bases spanning the gap. CDR1 MNHNS and CDR2 SASEGT come from the germline V gene. The CDR3 bases are TGTGCCAGCAGTGAAGGACAGACGGACGAGCAGTACTTC. This sequence encodes CASSEGQTDEQYF.

V is TRBV19 and J is TRBJ2-5; 7 bases fit TRBD2. CDR3 length equals 14 residues. Germline loops: CDR1 LNHDA, CDR2 SQIVND (reference sequence). V dropped 3 bases and J dropped 4; count of bases not matched to a gene: 5. The CDR3 nucleotides are TGTGCCAGTAGTATGGGGAGCGGGACAGAGACCCAGTACTTC. Protein sequence: CASSMGSGTETQYF. Looking up the rest from reference TRBV19 and TRBJ2-5 gives the full variable domain: DGGITQSPKYLFRKEGQNVTLSCEQNLNHDAMYWYRQDPGQGLRLIYYSQIVNDFQKGDIAEGYSVSREKKESFPLTVTSAQKNPTAFYLCASSMGSGTETQYFGPGTRLLVL.

This clonotype was seen a handful of times. V is TRBV7-9 and J is TRBJ1-5; 10 bases match TRBD1. The CDR3 spans 13 residues. The germline gives CDR1 SEHNR, CDR2 FQNEAQ (reference sequence). V was pared by 1 base and J by 9 bases, with 0 bases of the junction left unmatched. For the CDR3, the DNA is TGTGCCAGCAGCTTAGGGGACAGGGGGCCCCAGCATTTT. Its translation: CASSLGDRGPQHF.

This clonotype was counted between two and nine times. V gene TRBV7-2 combines with J gene TRBJ2-7, with D hard to call. Germline-derived CDR1 and CDR2 are SGHTA and FQGNSA. Trimming removed 0 bases at V and 3 bases at J, with 6 bases between. CDR3 length: 13 residues. The CDR3 sequence is CASSLAGNYEQYF. Written as DNA, the CDR3 is TGTGCCAGCAGCTTAGCGGGGAACTACGAGCAGTACTTC.

This clonotype is classed as medium-sized (0.01 to 0.1%). V and J are TRBV9 and TRBJ2-3; D might be TRBD2 (6 bases). The CDR3 is made up of 17 amino acids. CDR1 is SGDLS and CDR2 is YYNGEE in the germline V gene. V lost 0 bases, J lost 2 bases, and 16 bases lay in between. The DNA of the CDR3 is TGTGCCAGCAGCGTAGCTTATAGCGGAGAATTCACAGATACGCAGTATTTT. Protein product: CASSVAYSGEFTDTQYF.

V is TRBV7-9 and J is TRBJ2-5; D is perhaps TRBD2 (6 bases). Per germline, CDR1 SEHNR and CDR2 FQNEAQ (reference sequence). The length of the CDR3 is 14 residues. V was clipped by 2 bases and J by 5 bases, with 12 bases between them. CDR3 loop: CASSLYSGGETQYF. In DNA form, the CDR3 reads TGTGCCAGCAGCTTATATAGCGGTGGGGAGACCCAGTACTTC. The complete variable domain, with remaining parts taken from reference TRBV7-9 and TRBJ2-5, reads DTGVSQNPRHKITKRGQNVTFRCDPISEHNRLYWYRQTLGQGPEFLTYFQNEAQLEKSRLLSDRFSAERPKGSFSTLEIQRTEQGDSAMYLCASSLYSGGETQYFGPGTRLLVL.

This clonotype was observed a handful of times. The rearrangement uses TRBV20-1 and TRBJ1-3; D remains unclear. CDR1 is DFQATT, CDR2 SNEGSKA, per germline (reference sequence). V lost 1 base to trimming and J lost 0 bases, with 16 bases between them. CDR3 size: 17 residues. The CDR3, as DNA: TGCAGTGCTAGAGCTCCATTATTTGTGAGCTCTGGAAACACCATATATTTT. This sequence encodes CSARAPLFVSSGNTIYF.

V and J are TRBV12-3 or TRBV12-4 and TRBJ1-1; 7 bases map to TRBD1. J gave up 3 bases and V 5 bases, and 6 bases lay outside the gene matches. The CDR3 runs 14 residues. The CDR3 spells CASSLRDSYTEAFF. The DNA of the CDR3 is TGTGCCAGCAGTCTCCGGGACAGTTACACTGAAGCTTTCTTT.

The rearrangement uses TRBV27 and TRBJ2-7; either TRBD1 or TRBD2 may supply D (7 bases each). Germline V gene lookup returns CDR1 MNHEY and CDR2 SMNVEV (reference sequence). This CDR3 is built from 14 residues. V was cut by 7 bases and J by 4 bases, with 17 bases left in between. This CDR3 is CASKRQGGSYEQYF. As DNA, the CDR3 is TGTGCCAGCAAAAGACAGGGAGGGAGTTACGAGCAGTACTTC.

The genes are TRBV9 and TRBJ1-2; D not certain. The CDR3 totals 15 residues. Germline V gene sequence: CDR1 SGDLS, CDR2 YYNGEE. V dropped 0 bases and J dropped 4 bases, with 13 bases sitting between them. The CDR3 loop reads CASSVEAGLAYGYTF. In nucleotides, the CDR3 is TGTGCCAGCAGCGTAGAGGCAGGCTTGGCCTATGGCTACACCTTC.

The chain combines TRBV7-3 with TRBJ2-2; D uncertain. Between the trimmed V and J ends, which lost 5 bases and 2 bases, there was a span of 15 bases. This CDR3 spans 16 amino acids. The germline V gene has CDR1 SGHTA and CDR2 FQGTGA. Here the CDR3 DNA reads TGTGCCAGCAGCCTCCGTGGCCCCACCAACACCGGGGAGCTGTTTTTT. Translated: CASSLRGPTNTGELFF.